The clone carrying this TCR beta chain was seen repeatedly, ten times or more. Preparation of the TCRbeta library involved a method that used unique molecular identifiers. TCRdb used MiXCR to reprocess the PCR reads, holding one entry per CDR3 protein. The sample yields a few hundred thousand distinct CDR3 sequences, approximately 9.5% seen once. This specimen comes from a study of T-cell reconstitution after alpha-beta-depleted transplantation in children. V gave up 3 bases and J gave up 5 bases, with 12 bases separating them. The CDR3 sequence is 14 residues long. The chain carries TRBV12-3 or TRBV12-4 and TRBJ2-3, with D hard to call. The sample here was PBMCs from the stem cell graft donor, taken from the stem cell graft. The clonotype comes from a human donor who donated a stem cell graft to a child with acute lymphoblastic leukemia. The CDR3 region is CASSLPDGRDTQYF. CDR3 sequence (DNA): TGTGCCAGCAGTTTGCCAGACGGACGAGATACGCAGTATTTT.